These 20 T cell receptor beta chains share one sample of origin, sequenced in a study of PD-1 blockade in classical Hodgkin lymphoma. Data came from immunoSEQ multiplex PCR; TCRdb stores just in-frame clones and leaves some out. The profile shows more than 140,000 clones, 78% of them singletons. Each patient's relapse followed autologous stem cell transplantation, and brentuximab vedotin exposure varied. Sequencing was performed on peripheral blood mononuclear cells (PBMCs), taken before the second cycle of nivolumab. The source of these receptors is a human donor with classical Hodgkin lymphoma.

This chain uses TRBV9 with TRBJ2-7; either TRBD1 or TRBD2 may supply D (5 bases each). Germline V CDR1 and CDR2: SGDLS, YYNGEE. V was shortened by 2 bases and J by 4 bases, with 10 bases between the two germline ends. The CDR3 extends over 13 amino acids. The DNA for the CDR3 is TGTGCCAGCAGCGTGGGGGAGCGGTACGAGCAGTACTTC. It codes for CASSVGERYEQYF.

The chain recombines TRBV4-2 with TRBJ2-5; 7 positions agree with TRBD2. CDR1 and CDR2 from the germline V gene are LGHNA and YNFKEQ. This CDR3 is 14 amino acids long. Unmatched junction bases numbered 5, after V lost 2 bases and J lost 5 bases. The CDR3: CASSQFVRGETQYF. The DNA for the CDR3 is TGTGCCAGCAGCCAATTTGTGCGGGGGGAGACCCAGTACTTC.

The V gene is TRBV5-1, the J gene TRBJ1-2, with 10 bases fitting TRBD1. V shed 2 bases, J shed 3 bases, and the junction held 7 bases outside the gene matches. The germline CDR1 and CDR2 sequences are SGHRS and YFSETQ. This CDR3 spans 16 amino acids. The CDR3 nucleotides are TGCGCCAGCAGCTTCTCCGGGACAGGGGATTACTATGGCTACACCTTC. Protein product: CASSFSGTGDYYGYTF.

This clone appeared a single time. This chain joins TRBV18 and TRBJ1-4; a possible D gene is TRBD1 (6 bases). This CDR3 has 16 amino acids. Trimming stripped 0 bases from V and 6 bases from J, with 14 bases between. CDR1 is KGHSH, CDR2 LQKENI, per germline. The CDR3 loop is CASSPPGGPAHEKLFF. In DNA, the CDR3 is TGTGCCAGCTCACCACCGGGGGGCCCGGCGCATGAAAAACTGTTTTTT. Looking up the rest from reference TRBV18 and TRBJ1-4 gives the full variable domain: NAGVMQNPRHLVRRRGQEARLRCSPMKGHSHVYWYRQLPEEGLKFMVYLQKENIIDESGMPKERFSAEFPKEGPSILRIQQVVRGDSAAYFCASSPPGGPAHEKLFFGSGTQLSVL.

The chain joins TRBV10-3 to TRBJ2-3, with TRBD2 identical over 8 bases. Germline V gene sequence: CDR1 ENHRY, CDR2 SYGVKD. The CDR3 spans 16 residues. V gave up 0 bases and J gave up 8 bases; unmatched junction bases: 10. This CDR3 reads CAISESGTRGWGTQYF. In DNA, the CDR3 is TGTGCCATCAGTGAGTCTGGGACTAGGGGCTGGGGTACGCAGTATTTT.

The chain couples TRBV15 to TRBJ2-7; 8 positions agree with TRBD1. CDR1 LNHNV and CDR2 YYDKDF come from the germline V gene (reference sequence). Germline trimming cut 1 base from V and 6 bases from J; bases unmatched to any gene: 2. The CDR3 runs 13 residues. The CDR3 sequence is CATSRGQGSEQYF. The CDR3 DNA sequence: TGTGCCACCAGCAGAGGACAGGGGTCCGAGCAGTACTTC.

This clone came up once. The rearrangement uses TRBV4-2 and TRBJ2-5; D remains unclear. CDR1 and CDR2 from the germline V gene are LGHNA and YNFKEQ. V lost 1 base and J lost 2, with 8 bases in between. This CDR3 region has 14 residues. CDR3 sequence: CASSQVNRQETQYF. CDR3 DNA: TGTGCCAGCAGCCAAGTAAACCGACAAGAGACCCAGTACTTC.

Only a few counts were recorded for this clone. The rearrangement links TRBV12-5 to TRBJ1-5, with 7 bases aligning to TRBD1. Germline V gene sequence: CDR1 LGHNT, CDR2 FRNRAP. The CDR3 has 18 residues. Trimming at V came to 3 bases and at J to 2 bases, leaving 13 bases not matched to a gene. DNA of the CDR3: TGTGCTAGTGGTTTTCTCCCTCCTCAGGGGGTAGGCAATCAGCCCCAGCATTTT. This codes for CASGFLPPQGVGNQPQHF.

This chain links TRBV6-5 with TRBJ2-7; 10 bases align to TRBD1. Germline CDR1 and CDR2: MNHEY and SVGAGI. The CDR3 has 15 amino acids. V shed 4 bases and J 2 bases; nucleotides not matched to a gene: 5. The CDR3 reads CASSSIGQGAYEQYF. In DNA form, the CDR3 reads TGTGCCAGCAGTTCCATCGGACAGGGGGCCTACGAGCAGTACTTC.

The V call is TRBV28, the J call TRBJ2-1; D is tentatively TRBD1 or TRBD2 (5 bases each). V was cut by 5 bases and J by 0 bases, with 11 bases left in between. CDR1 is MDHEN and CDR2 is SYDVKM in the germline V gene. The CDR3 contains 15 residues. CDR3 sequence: CASSPGPSSYNEQFF. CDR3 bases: TGTGCCAGCAGTCCGGGACCCAGCTCCTACAATGAGCAGTTCTTC. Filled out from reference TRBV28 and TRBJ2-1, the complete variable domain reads DVKVTQSSRYLVKRTGEKVFLECVQDMDHENMFWYRQDPGLGLRLIYFSYDVKMKEKGDIPEGYSVSREKKERFSLILESASTNQTSMYLCASSPGPSSYNEQFFGPGTRLTVL.

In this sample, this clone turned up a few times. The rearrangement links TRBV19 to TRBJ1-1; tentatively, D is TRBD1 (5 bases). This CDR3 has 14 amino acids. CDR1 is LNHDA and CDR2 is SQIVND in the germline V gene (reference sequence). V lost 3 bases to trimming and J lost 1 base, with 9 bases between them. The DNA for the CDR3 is TGTGCCAGTAGTATTACGGGGCAGAACACTGAAGCTTTCTTT. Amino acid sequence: CASSITGQNTEAFF.

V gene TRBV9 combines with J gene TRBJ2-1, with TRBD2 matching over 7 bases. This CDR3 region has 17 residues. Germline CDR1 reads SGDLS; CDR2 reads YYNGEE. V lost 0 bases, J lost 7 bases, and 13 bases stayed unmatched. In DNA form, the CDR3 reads TGTGCCAGCAGCGTAGTGCCTAGCGGAAATTTGGGGAATGAGCAGTTCTTC. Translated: CASSVVPSGNLGNEQFF.

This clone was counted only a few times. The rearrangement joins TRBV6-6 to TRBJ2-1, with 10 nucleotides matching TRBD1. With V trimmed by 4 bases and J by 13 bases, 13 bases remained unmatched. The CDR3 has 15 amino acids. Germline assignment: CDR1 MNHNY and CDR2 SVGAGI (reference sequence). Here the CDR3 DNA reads TGTGCCAGCAGTTCCCTCGGGACAGGGGACGGGTCTCAGTTCTTC. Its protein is CASSSLGTGDGSQFF.

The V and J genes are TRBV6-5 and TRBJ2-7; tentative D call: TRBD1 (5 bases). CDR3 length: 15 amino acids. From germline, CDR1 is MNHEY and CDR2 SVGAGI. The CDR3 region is CVTKRAQGDTYEQYF. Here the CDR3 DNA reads TGTGTCACGAAAAGGGCCCAGGGTGACACCTACGAGCAGTACTTC.

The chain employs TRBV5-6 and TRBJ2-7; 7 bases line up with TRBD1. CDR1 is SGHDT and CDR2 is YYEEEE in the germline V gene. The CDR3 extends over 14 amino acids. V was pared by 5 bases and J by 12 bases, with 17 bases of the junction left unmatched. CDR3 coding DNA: TGTGCCAGCAGTCTGAACCGGGACAGAGATAGGTGGTACTTC. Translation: CASSLNRDRDRWYF.

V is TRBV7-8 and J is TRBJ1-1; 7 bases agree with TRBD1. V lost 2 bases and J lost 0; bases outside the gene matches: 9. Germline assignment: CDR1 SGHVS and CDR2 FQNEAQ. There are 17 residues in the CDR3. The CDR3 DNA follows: TGTGCCAGCAGCTTATACGTCAGGGGGTTAATGAACACTGAAGCTTTCTTT. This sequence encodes CASSLYVRGLMNTEAFF.

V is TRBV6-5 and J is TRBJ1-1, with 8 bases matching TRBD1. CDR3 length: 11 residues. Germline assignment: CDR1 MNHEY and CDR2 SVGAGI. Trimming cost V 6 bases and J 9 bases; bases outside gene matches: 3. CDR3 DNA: TGTGCCAGCAGGGACAGGGATAAAGCTTTCTTT. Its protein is CASRDRDKAFF.

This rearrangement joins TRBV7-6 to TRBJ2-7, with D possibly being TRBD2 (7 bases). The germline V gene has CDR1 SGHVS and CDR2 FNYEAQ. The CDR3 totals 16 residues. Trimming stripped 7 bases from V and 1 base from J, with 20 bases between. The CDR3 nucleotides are TGTGCCAGCACCTCCACTACGAAGGGGGGGTCCTACGAGCAGTACTTC. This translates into CASTSTTKGGSYEQYF. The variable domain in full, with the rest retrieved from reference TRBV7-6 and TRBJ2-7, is GAGVSQSPRYKVTKRGQDVALRCDPISGHVSLYWYRQALGQGPEFLTYFNYEAQQDKSGLPNDRFSAERPEGSISTLTIQRTEQRDSAMYRCASTSTTKGGSYEQYFGPGTRLTVT.

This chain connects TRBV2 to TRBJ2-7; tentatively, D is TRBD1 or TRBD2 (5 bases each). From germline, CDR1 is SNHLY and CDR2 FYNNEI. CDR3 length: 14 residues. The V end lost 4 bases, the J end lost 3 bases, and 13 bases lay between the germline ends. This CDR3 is CASSARDGHYEQYF. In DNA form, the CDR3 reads TGTGCCAGCAGTGCCCGGGACGGCCACTACGAGCAGTACTTC.

CDR3 residues: CASKIETDEQFF. The CDR3 DNA reads TGCGCCAGCAAGATAGAAACCGATGAGCAGTTCTTC. The V gene is TRBV5-1, the J gene TRBJ2-1; D uncertain. Germline CDR1 SGHRS, CDR2 YFSETQ. Trimming removed 6 bases from V and 8 bases from J, with 12 bases in between. The CDR3 covers 12 residues.